The sequence of this T cell receptor (beta chain) was determined in a study of regulatory T cells in long-lasting Graves disease. This sample's time point: newly diagnosed GD, antithyroid drugs for less than 3 months. RNA from PBMCs was the source of the TCR library. According to the study, TCR beta libraries were built with iRepertoire HTBI primers and CDR3-region Arm-PCR. TCRdb re-analysed the multiplex PCR reads in MiXCR, keeping a single row per CDR3 protein. The table lists about 620,000 distinct CDR3 sequences, under 20% of them singletons. This clonotype was recorded many times. The sample was also reused in another study, on T cells in Graves' hyperthyroidism and ophthalmopathy. That paper notes: For Graves' hyperthyroidism to be stable, ophthalmopathy could not progress within 18 months. When the TCR CDR3 underwent first-round RT-PCR, the HTBI primer set was used. Most thyroid clonotypes that were expanded above 0.001 also turned up in blood.

The sequenced sample was peripheral blood mononuclear cells (PBMCs), obtained at new diagnosis, from a patient treated with antithyroid drugs. The sequence came from a woman in her 30s with Graves disease.

CDR3 sequence reads: CASSQGPGGPYEQYF. CDR3 coding DNA: TGTGCCAGCAGCCAAGGTCCGGGAGGGCCCTACGAGCAGTACTTC. The chain links TRBV3-1 to TRBJ2-7; TRBD2 aligns across 8 bases. V lost 1 base, J lost 2 bases, and 4 bases stayed unmatched. The V gene's germline CDR1 is LGHDT and CDR2 YNNKEL (reference sequence). The CDR3 totals 15 residues.